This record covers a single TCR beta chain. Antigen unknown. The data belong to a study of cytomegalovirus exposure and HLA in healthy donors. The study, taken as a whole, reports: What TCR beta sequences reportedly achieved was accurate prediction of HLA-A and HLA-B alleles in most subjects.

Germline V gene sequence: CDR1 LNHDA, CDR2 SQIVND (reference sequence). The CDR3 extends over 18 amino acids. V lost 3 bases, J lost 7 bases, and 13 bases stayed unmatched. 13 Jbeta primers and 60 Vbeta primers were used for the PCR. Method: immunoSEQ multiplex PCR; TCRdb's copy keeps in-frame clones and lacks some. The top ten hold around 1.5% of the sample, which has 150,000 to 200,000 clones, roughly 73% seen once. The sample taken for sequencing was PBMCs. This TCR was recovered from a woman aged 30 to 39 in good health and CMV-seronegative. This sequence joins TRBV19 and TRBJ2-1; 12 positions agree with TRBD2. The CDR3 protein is CASSMEVASGGARNEQFF. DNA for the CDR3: TGTGCCAGTAGTATGGAGGTGGCTAGCGGGGGGGCGCGGAATGAGCAGTTCTTC.